The source of this T cell receptor beta chain is a study of T-cell reconstitution after alpha-beta-depleted transplantation in children listed by TCRdb under 2016. Context from the whole study: The study quantitatively tracked T-cell immune reconstitution after TCRalphabeta/CD19-depleted allogeneic hematopoietic cell transplantation in children using TCR repertoire profiling.

From its cysteine to its phenylalanine, the CDR3 spans 13 amino acids. Only the CDR3 DNA is retained, 39 bases long and in frame from the first base. The trim is 0 bases for V and 5 bases for J, with a gap of 8 bases between the germline ends. Reading the germline V gene (reference sequence) gives CDR1 SEHNR and CDR2 FQNEAQ. Receptor libraries were prepared by PCR. The data were produced on an Illumina HiSeq 2500. TCR library preparation used molecular barcoding, with unique molecular identifiers applied to normalize quantification of the TCRbeta repertoire. The raw public reads went through TCRdb reprocessing: fastp at Q25, MiXCR clone calling, in-frame beta chains kept. Merged by CDR3 protein, the rows form single entries marked with the most common genes and DNA. A total of about 300,000 distinct CDR3 sequences appear in this sample, 6% to 10% of them only once. Together, the top ten hold 9.1% of the sample.

On the study overall, not on this receptor specifically: Apparently early alphabetaT-cell count recovery about two months after transplant reportedly relied on only several hundred rapidly expanded clones derived from non-depleted graft cells. In some patients, the high TCRbeta diversity seen at day 60 was put down to recipient T cells and intrathymic progenitors that had survived conditioning. Hyperexpanded clone frequencies declined over subsequent months; after one year, T-cell counts and TCRbeta diversity were mostly attributed to newly produced T cells.

What this sample's treatment or condition label stands for: allogeneic hematopoietic cell transplantation with graft depleted of TCRalphabeta T cells and CD19 B cells. The children who served as transplant recipients had been given grafts of TCRalphabeta/CD19-depleted allogeneic hematopoietic cells. In its sample, this clonotype was seen many times. The antigen this receptor binds is unknown. No quality values exist for individual bases; no much larger clone is one base distant. The sequence was obtained from a female patient younger than 10 who had a stem cell transplant for Fanconi anemia, so the T cells may come from the graft donor. The sequences come from peripheral blood, collected 360 days after TCRalphabeta/CD19-depleted stem cell transplant. Rearrangement joined TRBV7-9 to TRBJ2-7, with no confidently assigned D gene. The nucleotides read TGTGCCAGCAGCTTAGCTAGGTTGAACGAGCAGTACTTC. This sequence encodes CASSLARLNEQYF.